The 18 T cell receptor beta chains listed next were all sequenced from one sample in a study of PD-L1 blockade in urothelial cancer. Data came from immunoSEQ multiplex PCR; TCRdb stores just in-frame clones and leaves some out. The top ten hold just under 2% of the sample, which has about 38,000 clones, around 89% seen once. Sequencing used PBMCs, obtained around atezolizumab (anti-PD-L1) treatment. Receptors were obtained from a man aged 55 to 70 with urothelial cancer.

This clone was seen just once. The V gene is TRBV11-2, the J gene TRBJ2-3; D call uncertain. Trimming stripped 5 bases from V and 0 bases from J, with 9 bases between. Germline V gene data show CDR1 as SGHAT and CDR2 as FQNNGV. CDR3 length: 14 amino acids. The CDR3 spells CASSVAVSTDTQYF. The CDR3 region has the DNA TGTGCCAGCAGCGTAGCAGTCAGCACAGATACGCAGTATTTT. The full variable domain, rest sourced from reference TRBV11-2 and TRBJ2-3, is EAGVAQSPRYKIIEKRQSVAFWCNPISGHATLYWYQQILGQGPKLLIQFQNNGVVDDSQLPKDRFSAERLKGVDSTLKIQPAKLEDSAVYLCASSVAVSTDTQYFGPGTRLTVL.

The V call is TRBV9, the J call TRBJ2-5; no firm D call. The CDR3 spans 13 residues. V dropped 0 bases and J dropped 3 bases, with 6 bases sitting between them. Germline CDR1 reads SGDLS; CDR2 reads YYNGEE. The CDR3 protein is CASSVGQKETQYF. The CDR3, as DNA: TGTGCCAGCAGCGTAGGGCAGAAAGAGACCCAGTACTTC.

The chain uses TRBV18 and TRBJ1-2; TRBD1 aligns across 9 bases. With V trimmed by 2 bases and J by 6 bases, 7 bases remained unmatched. This CDR3 is built from 15 residues. Per germline, CDR1 KGHSH and CDR2 LQKENI. The CDR3 region is CASSPGQGLIDGYTF. In DNA form, the CDR3 reads TGTGCCAGCTCACCAGGACAGGGGCTGATTGATGGCTACACCTTC.

The V call is TRBV11-3, the J call TRBJ2-3; the match to TRBD1 covers 9 bases. The CDR3 spans 15 residues. The ends lost 0 bases at V and 3 bases at J; junction bases unmatched: 1. Germline loops: CDR1 SGHNT, CDR2 YENEEA. CDR3: CASSLDGTGTDTQYF. In DNA form, the CDR3 reads TGTGCCAGCAGCTTAGATGGGACAGGGACAGATACGCAGTATTTT.

The rearrangement joins TRBV7-2 to TRBJ2-3; 14 nucleotides agree with TRBD2. The CDR3 is made up of 15 amino acids. CDR1 and CDR2 (germline): SGHTA, FQGNSA. The junction had 3 bases not matched to a gene; V was cut back by 6 bases and J by 4 bases. The CDR3 DNA reads TGTGCCAGCAGGCGACTAGCGGGGGGGCCAGATACGCAGTATTTT. Translation: CASRRLAGGPDTQYF.

The CDR3 spells CSVGTDRANYGYTF. In nucleotides, the CDR3 is TGCAGCGTGGGAACTGACAGGGCCAACTATGGCTACACCTTC. The J gene is TRBJ1-2, the V gene TRBV29-1; 7 bases are shared with TRBD1. CDR3 length equals 14 residues. Per the germline V gene, CDR1 is SQVTM and CDR2 is ANQGSEA. J lost 2 bases, V lost 6 bases, and 9 bases had no gene match.

The V call is TRBV10-2, the J call TRBJ2-6, with 9 bases matching TRBD2. The CDR3 has 17 residues. Per germline, CDR1 WSHSY and CDR2 SAAADI. Unmatched junction bases numbered 6, after V lost 6 bases and J lost 0 bases. The CDR3 region is CASSLAGTFSGANVLTF. In nucleotides, the CDR3 is TGCGCCAGCAGCCTAGCGGGGACATTCTCTGGGGCCAACGTCCTGACTTTC.

The J gene is TRBJ2-3, the V gene TRBV10-2; perhaps TRBD2 as D (5 bases). The germline V and J ends were trimmed by 9 bases and 11 bases, with 12 bases remaining between them. Germline loops: CDR1 WSHSY, CDR2 SAAADI. The CDR3 extends over 10 amino acids. The CDR3 protein is CASEGDKQYF. DNA for the CDR3: TGCGCCAGTGAGGGAGACAAGCAGTATTTT.

The chain recombines TRBV5-1 with TRBJ2-7; 8 bases match TRBD2. Germline V lookup: CDR1 SGHRS, CDR2 YFSETQ. Trimming cost V 1 base and J 6 bases; bases outside gene matches: 12. The CDR3 consists of 16 residues. CDR3 bases: TGCGCCAGCAGCTTGTCTCTAGCGGGTGCCAGGCGCGAGCAGTACTTC. This sequence encodes CASSLSLAGARREQYF.

V gene TRBV4-2 combines with J gene TRBJ2-1, with 9 bases that match TRBD2. The ends lost 0 bases at V and 7 bases at J; junction bases unmatched: 7. Germline V gene data show CDR1 as LGHNA and CDR2 as YNFKEQ. The CDR3 extends over 16 amino acids. The CDR3 DNA follows: TGTGCCAGCAGCCAAGATGGCGGGGGGGCCGATAATGAGCAGTTCTTC. Translated: CASSQDGGGADNEQFF.

The CDR3 is CASSLAANTIYF. CDR3 coding DNA: TGTGCCAGCAGTTTAGCGGCAAACACCATATATTTT. The rearrangement uses TRBV28 and TRBJ1-3; D is uncertain. This CDR3 is built from 12 residues. Germline CDR1 is MDHEN and CDR2 is SYDVKM. V lost 2 bases and J 6 bases, leaving 5 bases between the germline ends.

J is TRBJ2-3 and V is TRBV15; 7 bases align to TRBD2. Germline V gene lookup returns CDR1 LNHNV and CDR2 YYDKDF (reference sequence). V shed 1 base, J shed 3 bases, and the junction held 7 bases outside the gene matches. The CDR3 covers 16 residues. The DNA for the CDR3 is TGTGCCACCAGCAGAGGCACGGGGGGAGGTACAGATACGCAGTATTTT. Translation gives CATSRGTGGGTDTQYF.

The genes are TRBV5-1 and TRBJ2-5, with 9 bases identical to TRBD1. The CDR3 length is 14 residues. Trimming cost V 9 bases and J 4 bases; bases outside gene matches: 10. The germline V gene has CDR1 SGHRS and CDR2 YFSETQ. The CDR3 loop reads CAIQGALTPETQYF. The CDR3 bases are TGCGCCATACAGGGGGCCTTGACGCCAGAGACCCAGTACTTC.

This clone was detected once. The chain carries TRBV4-1 and TRBJ1-5; TRBD1 matches at 12 bases. This CDR3 contains 17 residues. Germline CDR1 MGHRA, CDR2 YSYEKL. The ends lost 0 bases at V and 7 bases at J; junction bases unmatched: 7. CDR3 coding DNA: TGCGCCAGCAGCCAAGAGACCCAAGGGACAGGGGGCCAGCCCCAGCATTTT. As protein: CASSQETQGTGGQPQHF.

This sequence joins TRBV7-2 and TRBJ2-5, with 13 bases fitting TRBD2. The V gene end was trimmed by 1 base and the J gene end by 5 bases; junction bases not matched to a gene: 7. This CDR3 region has 17 residues. Germline V CDR1 and CDR2: SGHTA, FQGNSA. In DNA, the CDR3 is TGTGCCAGCAGCTTAGTGGGACTAGCGGGGTTGGTGGAGACCCAGTACTTC. Protein product: CASSLVGLAGLVETQYF.

The chain uses TRBV9 and TRBJ1-2; possibly TRBD1 for D (5 bases). V lost 4 bases to trimming and J lost 8 bases, with 21 bases between them. CDR1 SGDLS and CDR2 YYNGEE come from the germline V gene. The CDR3 sequence is 15 residues long. CDR3 residues: CASSTATGARGGYTF. CDR3 sequence (DNA): TGTGCCAGCAGCACCGCGACCGGGGCGCGGGGAGGCTACACCTTC.

This clone was recorded only once. V and J are TRBV5-1 and TRBJ2-3; 10 bases are a match to TRBD2. The CDR3 sequence is 17 residues long. The trim removed 1 base at V and 4 bases at J, leaving 9 bases unmatched. CDR1 SGHRS and CDR2 YFSETQ come from the germline V gene. The CDR3 region is CASSLFVSGGAADTQYF. The CDR3 DNA sequence: TGCGCCAGCAGCTTGTTCGTGAGCGGGGGGGCCGCAGATACGCAGTATTTT.

A word on this clone: A read error may produce the germline difference seen at one junction end. The gene calls are TRBV7-7 and TRBJ2-1; no reliable D call. CDR1 is SSHAT and CDR2 is FNYEAQ in the germline V gene (reference sequence). CDR3 size: 14 residues. The CDR3 region is CASSLYELDNEQFF. The CDR3 DNA sequence: TGTGCTAGCAGCTTATACGAGTTGGACAATGAGCAGTTCTTC.